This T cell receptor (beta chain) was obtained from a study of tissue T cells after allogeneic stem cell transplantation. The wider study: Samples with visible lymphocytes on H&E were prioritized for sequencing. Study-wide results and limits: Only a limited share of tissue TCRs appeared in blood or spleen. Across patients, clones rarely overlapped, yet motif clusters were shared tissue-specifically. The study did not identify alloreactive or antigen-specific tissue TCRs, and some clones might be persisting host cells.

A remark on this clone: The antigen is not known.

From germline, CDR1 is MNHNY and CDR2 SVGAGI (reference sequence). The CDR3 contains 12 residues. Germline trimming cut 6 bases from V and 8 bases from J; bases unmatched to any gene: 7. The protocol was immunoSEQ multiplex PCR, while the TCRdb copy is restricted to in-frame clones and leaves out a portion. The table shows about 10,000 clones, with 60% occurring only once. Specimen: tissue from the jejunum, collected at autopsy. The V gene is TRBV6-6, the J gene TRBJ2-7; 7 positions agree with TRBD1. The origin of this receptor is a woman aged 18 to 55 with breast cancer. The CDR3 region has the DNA TGTGCCAGCAGGGGCGGACAGGTCAAGCAGTACTTC. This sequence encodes CASRGGQVKQYF.